These 21 T cell receptor beta chains originate from one sample sequenced in a study of T cell clonality in common variable immunodeficiency (dated by TCRdb to between 2014 and 2016). Libraries were constructed by the immunoSEQ multiplex PCR assay. This is the immuneACCESS table as TCRdb keeps it, with only in-frame sequences that have V and J called. A part of the clones is gone; compared with another copy, unresolved V genes explain less than half, and the rest is unexplained. There are approximately 30,000 clones in this sample, and none of them is a singleton. The ten biggest clones cover 3.5% to 4.5% of the sample. Material for sequencing was peripheral blood mononuclear cells. These receptor sequences come from a person aged 18-70 years in good health.

This clone was counted at least ten times. The DNA ends 3 residues before the CDR3 does, and the rest of the CDR3 is filled in from the germline J gene. This chain joins TRBV19 and TRBJ1-6, with 7 bases that match TRBD1. In germline, CDR1 is LNHDA, CDR2 SQIVND (reference sequence). This CDR3 has 13 amino acids. The CDR3 sequence: CASSGTANSPLHF. Incomplete CDR3 DNA: TGTGCTTCTTCCGGGACAGCTAATTCACCC.

Partial CDR3 DNA: TGCGCCAGCAGTGCGGTAGACAGGCCATTTGGA. This sequence encodes CASSAVDRPFG. The full CDR3 reads CASSAVDRPFGAFF. The chain links TRBV10-2 to TRBJ1-1; possibly TRBD1 for D (6 bases). The CDR3 end lies 3 residues beyond the end of the read and is filled in from the germline J gene. The length of the CDR3 is 14 residues. The V gene's germline CDR1 is WSHSY and CDR2 SAAADI.

This clone was counted between two and nine times. The read ends 3 residues before the CDR3 terminus; that terminus is restored from the germline J gene. This sequence joins TRBV5-5 and TRBJ2-7, with 7 bases matching TRBD1. CDR3 length: 15 amino acids. CDR1 is SGHKS and CDR2 is YYEKEE in the germline V gene (reference sequence). V trimming: 0 bases; J trimming: 5 bases; junction bases outside the gene matches: 8. The sequenced part of the CDR3 DNA is TGTGCCAGCAGCTTGGGGACAGGAAGGTTAGACGAG. Translating it yields CASSLGTGRLDE. The full-length CDR3 reads as CASSLGTGRLDEQYF.

Note on this clone: The read ends 3 residues early relative to the CDR3; the germline J gene fills the gap. The J gene is TRBJ2-3, the V gene TRBV10-2; possibly TRBD2 for D (5 bases). The germline gives CDR1 WSHSY, CDR2 SAAADI. The length of the CDR3 is 14 residues. V dropped 2 bases and J dropped 4 bases, with 10 bases sitting between them. The CDR3 DNA, read in part, is TGCGCCAGCAGTGAGGGCAGGCGGGCAGATACG. Protein sequence: CASSEGRRADT. The whole CDR3 reads CASSEGRRADTQYF.

This clone appeared many times. The read gets to within 3 residues of the CDR3 end, and the germline J gene fills in the rest. The V call is TRBV5-4, the J call TRBJ2-3, with D perhaps matching TRBD1 (5 bases). Germline CDR1 is SGHNT and CDR2 is YYREEE (reference sequence). V was shortened by 5 bases and J by 4 bases, with 17 bases between the two germline ends. The CDR3 loop spans 15 amino acids. CDR3 residues: CASSFGQSDPDTQYF. The sequenced CDR3 bases are TGTGCCAGCAGTTTCGGACAATCGGACCCAGATACG.

The sample holds many counts of this clone. The read stops 3 residues short of the end of the CDR3; the missing end is completed from the germline J gene. This specimen includes other DNA sequences encoding the same CDR3. This rearrangement joins TRBV19 to TRBJ1-1, with a weak D call TRBD1 (5 bases). V was trimmed by 0 bases and J by 3 bases, leaving 5 bases between them. The CDR3 length is 13 residues. Germline V gene lookup returns CDR1 LNHDA and CDR2 SQIVND (reference sequence). CDR3 amino acids: CASSIDRDTEAFF. The DNA read from the CDR3 is TGTGCCAGTAGTATAGACAGGGACACTGAA.

The table lists this clone with many counts. The read ends 3 residues early relative to the CDR3; the germline J gene fills the gap. The chain combines TRBV6-2 or TRBV6-3 with TRBJ1-2, with 8 bases lining up with TRBD1. The CDR3 has 15 residues. With V trimmed by 0 bases and J by 6 bases, 6 bases remained unmatched. Germline values: CDR1 MNHEY, CDR2 SVGEGT. The sequenced CDR3 bases are TGTGCCAGCAGTTACTCGCCCAGGGGGCAAGATGGC. Its protein product is CASSYSPRGQDG. The whole CDR3 region reads CASSYSPRGQDGYTF.

The CDR3 DNA, read in part, is TGTGCCAGCAGCTTAGAACTAGCGGGATACGAG. Its translation is CASSLELAGYE. The complete CDR3 reads CASSLELAGYEQYF. V usage is TRBV11-3 and J usage is TRBJ2-7; TRBD2 agrees at 10 bases. The CDR3 extends 3 residues past the end of the read, so its final part is completed from the germline J gene. CDR1 is SGHNT, CDR2 YENEEA, per germline. Trimming cost V 0 bases and J 4 bases; bases outside gene matches: 0. The CDR3 loop spans 14 amino acids.

This clone was observed many times. Read data end 3 residues before the CDR3 end; the end is taken from the germline J gene. The chain employs TRBV7-6 and TRBJ1-1; a weak D match, TRBD1 (6 bases). Germline loops: CDR1 SGHVS, CDR2 FNYEAQ. CDR3 length equals 13 residues. V was cut by 6 bases and J by 4 bases, with 12 bases left in between. This CDR3 is CASRLLGGTEAFF. The CDR3 DNA, read in part, is TGTGCCAGCAGATTACTAGGGGGCACTGAA.

There are a few counts of this clone. The read ends 3 residues shy of where the CDR3 ends; the end is completed using the germline J gene. Other DNA sequences of this sample code for an identical CDR3. V and J are TRBV10-3 and TRBJ2-7; TRBD2 matches 8 bases. V trimming: 4 bases; J trimming: 0 bases; junction bases outside the gene matches: 2. The CDR3 covers 14 residues. The germline gives CDR1 ENHRY, CDR2 SYGVKD. The CDR3 bases that were read are TGTGCCATCAGTGTGGGGACTAGCTCCTACGAG. Its protein is CAISVGTSSYE. The CDR3 as a whole reads CAISVGTSSYEQYF.

Regarding this clone: The read stops 3 residues short of the end of the CDR3; the missing end is completed from the germline J gene. The rearrangement joins TRBV7-9 to TRBJ2-5, with D maybe TRBD2 (6 bases). V lost 3 bases and J lost 0, with 11 bases in between. There are 15 residues in the CDR3. Germline CDR1 SEHNR, CDR2 FQNEAQ (reference sequence). CDR3 region: CASSFGGTYQETQYF. Incomplete CDR3 DNA: TGTGCCAGCAGCTTTGGGGGGACGTACCAAGAGACC.

This clone showed up many times. The read finishes 3 residues shy of the CDR3 end, and the germline J gene is used to complete it. The V gene is TRBV6-1, the J gene TRBJ2-3; 13 bases match TRBD2. CDR1 MNHNS and CDR2 SASEGT come from the germline V gene. The J segment lost 5 bases and the V segment lost 4 bases, leaving 3 bases of the junction unmatched. The CDR3 has 15 residues. The chain's CDR3 is CASSVLAGGEDTQYF. CDR3 DNA (partial): TGTGCCAGCAGTGTACTAGCGGGAGGGGAAGATACG.

Ten or more counts support this clone. The read gets to within 3 residues of the CDR3 end, and the germline J gene fills in the rest. The gene calls are TRBV14 and TRBJ2-7; 8 nucleotides agree with TRBD2. Germline V gene lookup returns CDR1 SGHDN and CDR2 FVKESK. After removal of 6 bases from V and 4 bases from J, the junction contained 8 bases not matched to a gene. The CDR3 has 14 residues. CDR3 region: CASRGTSSAYEQYF. The covered CDR3 bases are TGTGCCAGCAGGGGGACTAGTAGTGCATACGAG.

This clone was picked up many times. Coverage ceases 3 residues before the CDR3 finishes, and the germline J gene fills in the end. The chain has TRBV7-6 and TRBJ1-1; possibly TRBD1 for D (6 bases). The CDR3 is 14 residues long. CDR1 is SGHVS, CDR2 FNYEAQ, per germline. V was cut by 5 bases and J by 1 base, with 11 bases left in between. CDR3 region: CASSRTAPNTEAFF. The sequenced part of the CDR3 DNA is TGTGCCAGCAGCAGGACAGCCCCGAACACTGAA.

There are many counts of this clone. The CDR3 sequence: CASSGVGTGENTEAFF. The sequenced CDR3 bases are TGCGCCAGCAGCGGAGTAGGGACAGGGGAAAACACTGAA. The genes are TRBV5-1 and TRBJ1-1, with 10 nucleotides matching TRBD1. The CDR3 end lies 3 residues beyond the end of the read and is filled in from the germline J gene. V shed 4 bases and J 2 bases; nucleotides not matched to a gene: 8. The length of the CDR3 is 16 residues. Germline assignment: CDR1 SGHRS and CDR2 YFSETQ. Using reference TRBV5-1 and TRBJ1-1 for the parts outside the CDR3, the full variable domain is KAGVTQTPRYLIKTRGQQVTLSCSPISGHRSVSWYQQTPGQGLQFLFEYFSETQRNKGNFPGRFSGRQFSNSRSEMNVSTLELGDSALYLCASSGVGTGENTEAFFGQGTRLTVV.

This clone was observed at least ten times. The sequence runs out 3 residues before the end of the CDR3; the remainder is reconstructed from the germline J gene. The rearrangement uses TRBV7-3 and TRBJ1-1, with 12 bases aligning to TRBD1. Germline CDR1 reads SGHTA; CDR2 reads FQGTGA. The J segment lost 5 bases and the V segment lost 4 bases, leaving 8 bases of the junction unmatched. This CDR3 contains 16 residues. The CDR3 protein is CASSSVPGQGATEAFF. CDR3 bases read: TGTGCCAGCAGCTCGGTCCCGGGACAGGGGGCGACTGAA.

This clone was seen a handful of times. The read ends 3 residues before the CDR3 terminus; that terminus is restored from the germline J gene. The rearrangement links TRBV20-1 to TRBJ2-7; TRBD1 agrees at 8 bases. Germline assignment: CDR1 DFQATT and CDR2 SNEGSKA (reference sequence). The V and J ends lost 3 bases and 2 bases, in that order; junction bases with no gene match: 6. This CDR3 is built from 14 residues. CDR3 DNA (partial): TGCAGTGCTAGCCAGGGGGCGCGAGCCTACGAG. Amino acids: CSASQGARAYE. From start to end, the CDR3 is CSASQGARAYEQYF.

This clone has a count of ten or more. The missing CDR3 end, 3 residues past where the read stops, is filled in from the germline J gene. The genes are TRBV2 and TRBJ2-5; 15 positions match TRBD2. Per germline, CDR1 SNHLY and CDR2 FYNNEI. The CDR3 consists of 15 residues. V lost 8 bases and J lost 3; bases outside the gene matches: 4. CDR3 DNA, as far as it was read: TGTGCCAGCCGGGGACTAGCGGGAGGAAAAGAGACC. Translated, it gives CASRGLAGGKET. The full-length CDR3 reads as CASRGLAGGKETQYF.

This clone was found a few times. The read terminates 3 residues before the CDR3 end, so the remaining end is supplied by the germline J gene. This chain joins TRBV20-1 and TRBJ2-3; 7 nucleotides agree with TRBD1. Germline CDR1 reads DFQATT; CDR2 reads SNEGSKA (reference sequence). This CDR3 contains 14 residues. The DNA read from the CDR3 is TGCAGTGCTGGTACAGACAGGGAGCAAGAGACG. It translates to CSAGTDREQET. The full CDR3 is CSAGTDREQETQYF.

This clone has only a few counts. The observed sequence ends 3 residues before the CDR3 terminus, with the missing tail filled in from the germline J gene. The chain links TRBV19 to TRBJ2-3; TRBD1 matches at 8 bases. The CDR3 length is 13 residues. The germline CDR1 and CDR2 sequences are LNHDA and SQIVND (reference sequence). CDR3 amino acids: CASSKDREETQYF. The sequenced CDR3 bases are TGTGCCAGTAGTAAGGACAGGGAAGAGACG. The whole variable domain, filled in from reference TRBV19 and TRBJ2-3, reads DGGITQSPKYLFRKEGQNVTLSCEQNLNHDAMYWYRQDPGQGLRLIYYSQIVNDFQKGDIAEGYSVSREKKESFPLTVTSAQKNPTAFYLCASSKDREETQYFGPGTRLTVL.

This clone was seen a few times. The read falls 3 residues short of the CDR3 end, and the missing part is taken from the germline J gene. The chain carries TRBV7-8 and TRBJ2-7; 10 nucleotides align to TRBD2. V was clipped by 5 bases and J by 3 bases; unmatched bases: 4. Germline CDR1 reads SGHVS; CDR2 reads FQNEAQ. The CDR3 length is 14 residues. The CDR3 DNA, read in part, is TGTGCCAGCAGCGCCCTAGCGGGGGTCTACGAG. Translated: CASSALAGVYE. The complete CDR3 reads CASSALAGVYEQYF.